This T cell receptor (beta chain) was obtained from a study of preoperative IRX-2 immunotherapy in early breast cancer. Treatment noted: preoperative locoregional IRX-2 cytokine immunotherapy. Preoperative locoregional IRX-2 cytokine immunotherapy was tested in the phase Ib source study. The V gene's germline CDR1 is SNHLY and CDR2 FYNNEI. V gave up 5 bases and J gave up 5 bases, with 16 bases separating them. The CDR3 extends over 15 amino acids. Profiled with immunoSEQ multiplex PCR; TCRdb holds only in-frame clones, not every one. The table shows about 62,000 clones, with roughly 94% occurring only once.

This material was acquired from a patient treated with IRX-2 immunotherapy. This receptor was taken from a human donor with breast cancer. The V gene is TRBV2, the J gene TRBJ2-1, with D tentatively TRBD1 or TRBD2 (6 bases each). CDR3 coding DNA: TGTGCCAGCAGTTCCGGAGGGACACGGGACAATGAGCAGTTCTTC. Translation gives CASSSGGTRDNEQFF.